This T cell receptor (beta chain) comes out of a study of control samples from healthy donors and cancer patients. CDR1 and CDR2 (germline): GTSNPN, SVGIG (reference sequence). Germline trimming cut 3 bases from V and 4 bases from J; bases unmatched to any gene: 13. The CDR3 spans 16 residues. Method: immunoSEQ multiplex PCR; TCRdb's copy keeps in-frame clones and lacks some. The profile shows roughly 100,000 clones, 90% to 95% of them singletons. The specimen was blood. The V gene is TRBV30, the J gene TRBJ1-1, with TRBD1 matching over 8 bases. The receptor comes from a woman aged 18-35 years in good health. CDR3 amino acids: CAWSGTGPLSSTEAFF. CDR3 nucleotide sequence: TGTGCCTGGAGCGGGACAGGTCCTCTTTCGAGCACTGAAGCTTTCTTT.